The present entry profiles one T cell receptor (beta chain) with its context. Its binding antigen is unknown. An approximately 2.3 ml peripheral blood sample was drawn into PAXgene tubes per donor and stored at -80°C. Total RNA was isolated from whole blood with the PAXgene blood miRNA kit on an automated QIAcube, without T cell sorting. Peripheral blood from monozygotic twin pairs, either concordant or discordant for inflammatory bowel disease, underwent deep TCRalpha and TCRbeta repertoire profiling that used unique molecular barcoding. Smoking habits were recorded for all twin pairs, and each individual was classified as a current, former or never smoker. CDR1 SGHDN and CDR2 FVKESK are derived from the germline V gene. The CDR3 numbers 16 residues from cysteine through phenylalanine. The coding DNA is unavailable. The sample is drawn from a study of monozygotic twins with inflammatory bowel disease (dated by TCRdb to between 2018 and 2020). General notes on the study: The complete study included approximately 28 monozygotic twin pairs: 19 IBD-discordant Danish pairs and nine German pairs, of which four were IBD-concordant and five were IBD-discordant. Within discordant pairs, disease-associated traits were sought mainly by comparing IBD patients with their genetically identical healthy co-twins. Each individual had, on average, about 151 000 unique TCRalpha sequences and 181 000 unique TCRbeta sequences available for analysis. Beyond this particular receptor, the publication reports: Repertoire similarity did not differ between concordant and discordant twins, which could be due to limited statistical power. Because patients received different immunosuppressive treatments, the repertoires may have picked up extra background noise and variability between individuals. IBD patients had lower TCRbeta repertoire diversity, measured by the inverse Simpson index, than their healthy co-twins. The results gave no support for a single strong signal or clonotype linked to IBD. Compared with healthy twins, IBD patients had fewer clonotypes in common with other individuals, a difference most pronounced in patients showing signs of disease activity. Different T cell subtypes could not be distinguished in the analysis.

The library was made by 5' RACE. The input for every TCR library was 3500 ng of total RNA. cDNA was synthesized with SMARTScribe reverse transcriptase in eight separate reactions per sample. Unique molecular identifiers containing a 6-nucleotide sample barcode were introduced through template switching during cDNA synthesis. Two nested PCRs of roughly 15 and 9 cycles amplified the TCRalpha and TCRbeta cDNA, and bead purification followed each PCR. Before amplification, the cDNA was both treated with uracil DNA-glycosylase and purified with the QIAquick PCR purification kit. The second PCR was the step at which Illumina TruSeq-compatible adapters and sample-specific barcodes were added. Library quality and concentration were checked on TapeStation and Qubit, and libraries were pooled at roughly 5 ng each. Sequencing of pooled libraries was carried out on an Illumina HiSeq2500 single-index Rapid Run using 2 x 100 bp reads and custom sequencing primers. The paper's data handling went like this. MiGEC version 1.2.6 was used for UMI-based consensus assembly, which corrected PCR and sequencing errors. MiXCR version 2.1.1 handled V(D)J alignment, clonotype assembly and CDR3 extraction. Gene usage, clonotype sharing and MAIT/NKT TCR abundance were normalised by analysing the top 1000, 10 000 and 20 000 clonotypes per sample. After downsampling to 27 000 UMIs, diversity was calculated as the inverse Simpson index using the vegan R package. Paired Mann-Whitney U tests on discordant twin pairs were used, with Benjamini-Hochberg multiple-testing correction. The reads went through TCRdb reprocessing, and each CDR3 protein sequence gets one entry with no DNA. Here the V and J calls rest on TCRdb's processing, not on the authors' analysis. The table held for this sample gives about 380,000 distinct CDR3 sequences. The leading ten clones occupy approximately 2.4% of the sample.

The TCR originated in a human donor with ulcerative colitis or Crohn's disease, or a healthy co-twin of an affected twin (not recorded which). The sequenced sample was blood. The chain is made from TRBV14 and TRBJ2-5. CDR3 sequence: CASSQEARFHQETQYF.